The subject of this entry is one TCR beta chain. Antigen: not known. These data originate in a study of cytomegalovirus exposure and HLA in healthy donors. The study, taken as a whole, reports: A later examination showed that TCR association rates differed by HLA locus, with DRB1 most and HLA-C fewest.

At the time of sampling, donors were nominally healthy, though unrecorded immune exposures were likely. This CDR3 has 15 amino acids. From germline, CDR1 is MNHEY and CDR2 SVGAGI. Deletions cut 7 bases from V and 8 bases from J, with 18 bases between. Primers included in the PCR were 60 Vbeta and 13 Jbeta primers. Repertoires were generated with immunoSEQ multiplex PCR, while TCRdb's copy carries only in-frame clones and drops some. In the table there are over 150,000 clones, 79% of which are singletons. The receptor was derived from a girl between 10 and 17 years old in good health and CMV-seropositive. The rearrangement joins TRBV6-5 to TRBJ1-6, with D possibly being TRBD1 (5 bases). The sequencing input was PBMCs. CDR3 in amino acids: CASITLGGPDSPLHF. CDR3 nucleotides: TGTGCCAGCATCACCCTCGGGGGACCGGATTCACCCCTCCACTTT.